Below, 20 T cell receptor beta chains from the same sample are listed, as sequenced in a study of blood T cell repertoires in COVID-19. Measured with immunoSEQ multiplex PCR; TCRdb has only the in-frame clones, and not every one. Of 310,000 or so clones listed, 75% to 90% are singletons. Material for sequencing was peripheral blood. These TCRs come from a woman in her forties or fifties who had recovered from COVID-19.

This clone was found a few times. This rearrangement joins TRBV19 to TRBJ1-5, with D perhaps matching TRBD1 (5 bases). Germline values: CDR1 LNHDA, CDR2 SQIVND (reference sequence). The CDR3 sequence is 13 residues long. Trimming left V 5 bases short and J 2 bases short, with 7 bases between. The CDR3 here is CASSLTGNQPQHF. For the CDR3, the DNA is TGTGCCAGTAGTCTGACAGGCAATCAGCCCCAGCATTTT. The whole variable domain, filled in from reference TRBV19 and TRBJ1-5, reads DGGITQSPKYLFRKEGQNVTLSCEQNLNHDAMYWYRQDPGQGLRLIYYSQIVNDFQKGDIAEGYSVSREKKESFPLTVTSAQKNPTAFYLCASSLTGNQPQHFGDGTRLSIL.

The genes are TRBV6-2 or TRBV6-3 and TRBJ2-7; D might be TRBD1 (6 bases). The CDR3 is 14 residues long. Trimming stripped 0 bases from V and 2 bases from J, with 8 bases between. Germline CDR1 is MNHEY and CDR2 is SVGEGT. The CDR3 is CASSYSWTAYEQYF. The CDR3 region has the DNA TGTGCCAGCAGTTACTCATGGACAGCCTACGAGCAGTACTTC.

The chain employs TRBV7-2 and TRBJ2-7; possibly TRBD1 for D (6 bases). The germline V and J ends were trimmed by 6 bases and 0 bases, with 15 bases remaining between them. Germline V gives CDR1 SGHTA, CDR2 FQGNSA. The CDR3 totals 15 residues. CDR3 in amino acids: CASSASGTNSYEQYF. DNA for the CDR3: TGTGCCAGCAGTGCTTCCGGGACAAACTCCTACGAGCAGTACTTC.

This clone was observed once. V gene TRBV28 combines with J gene TRBJ1-1, with TRBD1 identical over 7 bases. Trimming removed 1 base from V and 8 bases from J; junction bases left unmatched: 7. Germline loops: CDR1 MDHEN, CDR2 SYDVKM. The CDR3 contains 14 residues. The CDR3 DNA sequence: TGTGCCAGCAGTTTATCCCCACCGACAGGGGAAGCTTTCTTT. This translates into CASSLSPPTGEAFF.

The chain uses TRBV6-1 and TRBJ1-5, with 8 bases that match TRBD1. CDR1 MNHNS and CDR2 SASEGT come from the germline V gene. The V segment lost 3 bases and the J segment 6 bases; nucleotides outside the gene matches: 10. The CDR3 totals 16 residues. The CDR3 coding sequence is TGTGCCAGCAGTGACCCTACAGGACAGGGTAGTCAGCCCCAGCATTTT. It translates to CASSDPTGQGSQPQHF.

The CDR3 loop is CATSRDRGARTHEQYF. CDR3 nucleotide sequence: TGTGCCACCAGCAGAGATCGAGGAGCTAGAACCCACGAGCAGTACTTC. The chain employs TRBV15 and TRBJ2-7; D remains ambiguous. Germline V gene data show CDR1 as LNHNV and CDR2 as YYDKDF (reference sequence). The CDR3 extends over 16 amino acids. Trimming pared 0 bases from V and 5 bases from J, leaving 17 bases between.

The chain has TRBV7-9 and TRBJ2-5; D may be TRBD2 (6 bases). There are 14 residues in the CDR3. The V and J ends lost 4 bases and 5 bases respectively, with 14 bases between them. Germline V lookup: CDR1 SEHNR, CDR2 FQNEAQ (reference sequence). The CDR3 is CASSYTGTSETQYF. The CDR3 DNA sequence: TGTGCCAGCAGCTACACTGGGACTTCGGAGACCCAGTACTTC.

This clone was found a few times. V gene TRBV16 combines with J gene TRBJ1-6; 7 bases fit TRBD1. Germline V gives CDR1 KGHSY, CDR2 FQNENV. The CDR3 covers 13 residues. Trimming removed 8 bases from V and 8 bases from J; junction bases left unmatched: 6. CDR3 DNA: TGTGCCAGCGGCCGGGACAGATATTCACCCCTCCACTTT. It is translated as CASGRDRYSPLHF.

This chain uses TRBV19 with TRBJ1-1, with a weak D call TRBD1 (5 bases). CDR1 is LNHDA, CDR2 SQIVND, per germline (reference sequence). This CDR3 region has 16 residues. Trimming took 1 base from V and 0 from J, leaving 12 bases between them. The CDR3 loop reads CASSIGGALMNTEAFF. The CDR3 nucleotides are TGTGCCAGTAGTATAGGTGGGGCCCTCATGAACACTGAAGCTTTCTTT.

V gene TRBV9 combines with J gene TRBJ2-7; 9 bases align to TRBD1. This CDR3 has 14 residues. V was pared by 3 bases and J by 7 bases, with 8 bases of the junction left unmatched. CDR1 is SGDLS and CDR2 is YYNGEE in the germline V gene. The CDR3 protein is CASSGGDRVREQYF. In DNA, the CDR3 is TGTGCCAGCAGCGGGGGGGACAGGGTGAGGGAGCAGTACTTC.

The CDR3 DNA sequence: TGTGCCAGCAGCTCCCGGGGGACCGATTGGGAGCAGTACTTC. As protein: CASSSRGTDWEQYF. The gene calls are TRBV11-2 and TRBJ2-7, with D perhaps TRBD2 (6 bases). Germline CDR1 reads SGHAT; CDR2 reads FQNNGV. V was trimmed by 4 bases and J by 7 bases, leaving 17 bases between them. The CDR3 is 14 residues long.

The gene calls are TRBV19 and TRBJ1-2, with TRBD1 identical over 9 bases. The V and J ends lost 8 bases and 8 bases, in that order; junction bases with no gene match: 9. CDR1 is LNHDA and CDR2 is SQIVND in the germline V gene (reference sequence). The CDR3 extends over 13 amino acids. CDR3 nucleotide sequence: TGTGCCAGTGGACGAACAGGGGGCGCGGGCTACACCTTC. Protein sequence: CASGRTGGAGYTF.

Of note for this clone: This specimen includes other DNA sequences encoding the same CDR3. The chain has TRBV7-2 and TRBJ2-5; possible D gene TRBD2, 5 bases. CDR1 SGHTA and CDR2 FQGNSA come from the germline V gene. The CDR3 is 12 amino acids. V lost 6 bases and J 5 bases, leaving 10 bases between the germline ends. The CDR3 DNA follows: TGTGCCAGCAGTCCAACGGGGGAGACCCAGTACTTC. Translation gives CASSPTGETQYF.

This clone turned up a few times. V gene TRBV4-2 combines with J gene TRBJ2-7; 7 bases match TRBD2. V trimming: 3 bases; J trimming: 2 bases; junction bases outside the gene matches: 7. Germline V gene data show CDR1 as LGHNA and CDR2 as YNFKEQ. The CDR3 is 15 amino acids. CDR3 coding DNA: TGTGCCAGCAGCCACCGGCCTGGACTAGCCTACGAGCAGTACTTC. Translation: CASSHRPGLAYEQYF.

This chain joins TRBV20-1 and TRBJ1-2; 7 bases match TRBD1. This CDR3 spans 11 amino acids. Per germline, CDR1 DFQATT and CDR2 SNEGSKA (reference sequence). V shed 7 bases, J shed 3 bases, and the junction held 2 bases outside the gene matches. The CDR3 DNA follows: TGCAGTGTGCAGGGGGACTATGGCTACACCTTC. Encoded protein: CSVQGDYGYTF.

The CDR3: CASLSGSPDTQYF. The CDR3 DNA is TGTGCGTCCCTAAGCGGGAGCCCAGATACGCAGTATTTT. The rearrangement links TRBV6-5 to TRBJ2-3; TRBD2 matches 8 bases. The CDR3 contains 13 residues. Germline CDR1 and CDR2: MNHEY and SVGAGI.

V and J are TRBV5-4 and TRBJ2-3; D gene unclear. The CDR3 length is 14 residues. Germline values: CDR1 SGHNT, CDR2 YYREEE (reference sequence). Trimming shortened V by 2 bases and J by 4 bases, and 11 bases separated the two germline ends. DNA for the CDR3: TGTGCCAGCAGCTTCTCCGTGGCGGCAGATACGCAGTATTTT. Translating it yields CASSFSVAADTQYF.

V usage is TRBV6-1 and J usage is TRBJ1-2; D is possibly TRBD1 (6 bases). Trimming left V 7 bases short and J 6 bases short, with 18 bases between. CDR1 and CDR2 from the germline V gene are MNHNS and SASEGT. The CDR3 loop spans 14 amino acids. The CDR3 DNA is TGTGCCAGCAACTTCGGACAGACGTGGGATGGCTACACCTTC. This translates into CASNFGQTWDGYTF.

The chain uses TRBV7-3 and TRBJ2-2; D remains unclear. V dropped 0 bases and J dropped 9 bases, with 5 bases sitting between them. CDR3 length: 12 amino acids. Germline loops: CDR1 SGHTA, CDR2 FQGTGA. The CDR3 sequence is CASSLTGRELFF. In DNA form, the CDR3 reads TGTGCCAGCAGCTTAACTGGCCGGGAGCTGTTTTTT.

The chain carries TRBV7-3 and TRBJ2-1, with D perhaps matching TRBD2 (6 bases). Trimming cost V 3 bases and J 4 bases, with 13 bases left between them. There are 15 residues in the CDR3. In germline, CDR1 is SGHTA, CDR2 FQGTGA. CDR3 loop: CASSFGGKNYNEQFF. CDR3 DNA sequence: TGTGCCAGCAGCTTCGGAGGGAAGAATTACAATGAGCAGTTCTTC.